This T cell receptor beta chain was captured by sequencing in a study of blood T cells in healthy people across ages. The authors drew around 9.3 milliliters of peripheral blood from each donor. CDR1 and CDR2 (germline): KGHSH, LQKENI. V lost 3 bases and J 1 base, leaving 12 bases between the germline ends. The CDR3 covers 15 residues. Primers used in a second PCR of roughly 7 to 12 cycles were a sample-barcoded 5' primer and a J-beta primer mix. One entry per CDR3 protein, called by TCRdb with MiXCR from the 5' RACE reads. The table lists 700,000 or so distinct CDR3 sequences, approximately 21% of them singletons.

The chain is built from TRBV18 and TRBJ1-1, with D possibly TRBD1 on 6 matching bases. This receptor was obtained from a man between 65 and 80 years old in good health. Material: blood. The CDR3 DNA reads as TGTGCCAGCTCACCGCTAGAGACAGGGAACACTGAAGCTTTCTTT. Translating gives CASSPLETGNTEAFF.